Below are 8 T cell receptor beta chains sequenced from a single sample in a study of T cell repertoires in aging, cancer and after chemotherapy. Multiplex touch-down PCR with TRB-A/B primers amplified rearranged V-D-J TRB sequences. TCRdb reprocessed the multiplex PCR reads with MiXCR, giving one entry per CDR3 protein. The sample includes 4,000 to 5,500 distinct CDR3 sequences, under 40% of them seen just once. Amplification of TCR beta used genomic DNA extracted from peripheral blood. Sequencing was carried out using blood. All receptors derive from a human donor with a blood cancer.

This sequence joins TRBV6-5 and TRBJ2-1; 7 positions agree with TRBD2. The CDR3 runs 15 residues. Trimming removed 6 bases from V and 6 bases from J; junction bases left unmatched: 11. Germline V CDR1 and CDR2: MNHEY, SVGAGI. CDR3 in DNA: TGTGCCAGCAGCCCAGATAGAGCGGGACCCAATGAGCAGTTCTTC. This translates into CASSPDRAGPNEQFF.

The chain links TRBV7-6 to TRBJ1-2; the match to TRBD1 covers 8 bases. This CDR3 spans 15 amino acids. Germline CDR1 SGHVS, CDR2 FNYEAQ. V shed 3 bases, J shed 4 bases, and the junction held 7 bases outside the gene matches. This CDR3 reads CASSFLGQGGYGYTF. In DNA, the CDR3 is TGTGCCAGCAGCTTTCTCGGACAGGGTGGCTATGGCTACACCTTC.

This chain links TRBV7-9 with TRBJ1-2; D may be TRBD1 (6 bases). Trimming removed 2 bases at V and 4 bases at J, with 17 bases between. This CDR3 spans 16 amino acids. From germline, CDR1 is SEHNR and CDR2 FQNEAQ (reference sequence). The CDR3 is CASSLTPNRVGYGYTF. The CDR3 DNA follows: TGTGCCAGCAGCTTAACCCCTAACAGGGTCGGCTATGGCTACACCTTC. The entire variable domain, with the rest obtained from reference TRBV7-9 and TRBJ1-2, is as follows: DTGVSQNPRHKITKRGQNVTFRCDPISEHNRLYWYRQTLGQGPEFLTYFQNEAQLEKSRLLSDRFSAERPKGSFSTLEIQRTEQGDSAMYLCASSLTPNRVGYGYTFGSGTRLTVV.

This clonotype was seen a handful of times. The chain combines TRBV20-1 with TRBJ2-7, with D possibly being TRBD1 (6 bases). The V end lost 5 bases, the J end lost 6 bases, and 11 bases lay between the germline ends. The CDR3 sequence is 11 residues long. Germline CDR1 reads DFQATT; CDR2 reads SNEGSKA (reference sequence). DNA for the CDR3: TGCAGTGCTCCGACAGGTACCGAGCAGTACTTC. Encoded protein: CSAPTGTEQYF.

The chain links TRBV12-3 or TRBV12-4 to TRBJ2-7; no firm D call. Trimming shortened V by 6 bases and J by 0 bases, and 12 bases separated the two germline ends. This CDR3 contains 14 residues. The DNA for the CDR3 is TGTGCCAGCAGCCAAGGGCCCTACTCCTACGAGCAGTACTTC. Its translation is CASSQGPYSYEQYF.

The V and J genes are TRBV10-3 and TRBJ1-2; unclear D gene. This CDR3 region has 16 residues. Trimming left V 0 bases short and J 3 bases short, with 14 bases between. The germline gives CDR1 ENHRY, CDR2 SYGVKD. CDR3 amino acids: CAISESRGSADYGYTF. CDR3 sequence (DNA): TGTGCCATCAGTGAGTCTCGGGGTTCAGCAGACTATGGCTACACCTTC.

The sample holds a few counts of this clonotype. V usage is TRBV19 and J usage is TRBJ2-7, with D perhaps matching TRBD1 (6 bases). The CDR3 totals 13 residues. Trimming removed 6 bases from V and 6 bases from J, with 15 bases in between. Per germline, CDR1 LNHDA and CDR2 SQIVND (reference sequence). The CDR3 loop reads CASSAAGDGEQYV. The CDR3 bases are TGTGCCAGTAGCGCAGCAGGGGACGGCGAGCAGTACGTC.

The V and J genes are TRBV6-5 and TRBJ1-5, with a tentative D call TRBD1 (5 bases). Germline CDR1 reads MNHEY; CDR2 reads SVGAGI. Between the trimmed V and J ends, which lost 2 bases and 6 bases, there was a span of 8 bases. The CDR3 covers 13 residues. CDR3 amino acids: CASSYRDGQPQHF. CDR3 bases: TGTGCCAGCAGTTACAGGGACGGTCAGCCCCAGCATTTT.